This T cell receptor beta chain was captured by sequencing in a study of cytomegalovirus exposure and HLA in healthy donors. To note about this clone: Its antigen is unidentified.

Study-level findings and limits: Upon later analysis, TCR association rates were observed to vary by HLA locus, being highest for DRB1 and lowest for HLA-C.

This PCR relied on a set of 60 Vbeta primers and 13 Jbeta primers. Assay: immunoSEQ multiplex PCR; the TCRdb copy retains only in-frame clones and omits some. The sample carries around 190,000 clones, about nine tenths recorded once. The length of the CDR3 is 16 residues. Germline-derived CDR1 and CDR2 are MNHEY and SMNVEV (reference sequence). With 6 bases removed from V and 5 bases from J, the gap between germline ends came to 20 bases. Specimen: PBMCs. The chain couples TRBV27 to TRBJ2-1; tentative D call: TRBD2 (6 bases). The sequence was obtained from a boy younger than 10 in good health and CMV-seronegative. CDR3 bases: TGTGCCAGCAGCTTACCCCGGGGGATTGGGAACAATGAGCAGTTCTTC. It yields the protein CASSLPRGIGNNEQFF.